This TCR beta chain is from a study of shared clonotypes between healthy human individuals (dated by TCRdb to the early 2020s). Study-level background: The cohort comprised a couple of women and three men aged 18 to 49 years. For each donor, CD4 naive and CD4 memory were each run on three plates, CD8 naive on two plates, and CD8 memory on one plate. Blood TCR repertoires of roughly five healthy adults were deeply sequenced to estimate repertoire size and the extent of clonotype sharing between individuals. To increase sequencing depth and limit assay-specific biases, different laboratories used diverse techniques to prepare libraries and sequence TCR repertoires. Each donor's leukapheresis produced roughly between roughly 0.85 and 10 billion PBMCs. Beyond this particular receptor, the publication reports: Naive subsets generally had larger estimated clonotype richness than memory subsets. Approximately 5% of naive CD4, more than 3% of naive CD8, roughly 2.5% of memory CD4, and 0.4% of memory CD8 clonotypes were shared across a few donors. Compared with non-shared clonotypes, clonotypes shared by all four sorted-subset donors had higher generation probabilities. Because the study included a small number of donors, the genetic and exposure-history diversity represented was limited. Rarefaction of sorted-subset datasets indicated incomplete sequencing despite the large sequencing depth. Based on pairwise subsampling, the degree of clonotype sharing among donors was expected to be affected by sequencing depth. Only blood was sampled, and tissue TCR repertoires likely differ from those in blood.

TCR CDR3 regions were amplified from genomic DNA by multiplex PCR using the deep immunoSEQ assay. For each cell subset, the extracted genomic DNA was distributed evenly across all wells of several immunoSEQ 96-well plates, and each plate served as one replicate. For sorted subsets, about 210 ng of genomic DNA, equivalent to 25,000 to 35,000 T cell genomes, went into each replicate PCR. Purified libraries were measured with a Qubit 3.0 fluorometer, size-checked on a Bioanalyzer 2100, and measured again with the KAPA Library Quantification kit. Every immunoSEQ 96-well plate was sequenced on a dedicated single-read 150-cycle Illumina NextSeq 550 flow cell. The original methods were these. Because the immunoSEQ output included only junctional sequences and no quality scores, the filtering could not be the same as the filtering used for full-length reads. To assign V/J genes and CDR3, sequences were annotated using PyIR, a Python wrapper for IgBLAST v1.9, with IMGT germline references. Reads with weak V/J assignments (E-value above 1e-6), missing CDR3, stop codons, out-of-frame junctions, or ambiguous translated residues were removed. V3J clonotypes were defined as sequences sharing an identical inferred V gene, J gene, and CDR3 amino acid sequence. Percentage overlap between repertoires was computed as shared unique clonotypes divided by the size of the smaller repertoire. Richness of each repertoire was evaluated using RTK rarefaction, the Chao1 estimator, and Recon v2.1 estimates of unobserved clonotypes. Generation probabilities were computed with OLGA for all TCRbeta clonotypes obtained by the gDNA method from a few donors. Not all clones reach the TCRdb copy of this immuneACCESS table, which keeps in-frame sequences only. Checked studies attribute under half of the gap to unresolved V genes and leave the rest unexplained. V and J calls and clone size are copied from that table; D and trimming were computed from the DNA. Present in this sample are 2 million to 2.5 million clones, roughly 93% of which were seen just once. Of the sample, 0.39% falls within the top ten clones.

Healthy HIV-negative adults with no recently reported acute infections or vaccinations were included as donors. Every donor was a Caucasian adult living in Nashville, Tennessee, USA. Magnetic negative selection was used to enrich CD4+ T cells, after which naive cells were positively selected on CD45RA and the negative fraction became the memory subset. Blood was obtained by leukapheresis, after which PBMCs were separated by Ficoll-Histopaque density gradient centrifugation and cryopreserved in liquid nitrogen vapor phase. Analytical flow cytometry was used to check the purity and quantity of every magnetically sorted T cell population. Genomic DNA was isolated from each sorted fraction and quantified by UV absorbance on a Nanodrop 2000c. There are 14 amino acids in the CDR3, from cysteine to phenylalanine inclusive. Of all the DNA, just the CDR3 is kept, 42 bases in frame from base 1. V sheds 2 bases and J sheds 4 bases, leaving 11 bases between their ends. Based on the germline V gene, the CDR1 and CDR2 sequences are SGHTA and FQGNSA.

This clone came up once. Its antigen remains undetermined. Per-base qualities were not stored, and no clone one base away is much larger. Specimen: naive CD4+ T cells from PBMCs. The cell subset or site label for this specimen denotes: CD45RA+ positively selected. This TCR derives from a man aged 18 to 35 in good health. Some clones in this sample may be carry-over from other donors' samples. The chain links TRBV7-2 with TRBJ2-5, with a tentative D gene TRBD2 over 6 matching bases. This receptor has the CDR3 CASSLPGAAETQYF. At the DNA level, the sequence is TGTGCCAGCAGCTTACCGGGAGCGGCAGAGACCCAGTACTTC.